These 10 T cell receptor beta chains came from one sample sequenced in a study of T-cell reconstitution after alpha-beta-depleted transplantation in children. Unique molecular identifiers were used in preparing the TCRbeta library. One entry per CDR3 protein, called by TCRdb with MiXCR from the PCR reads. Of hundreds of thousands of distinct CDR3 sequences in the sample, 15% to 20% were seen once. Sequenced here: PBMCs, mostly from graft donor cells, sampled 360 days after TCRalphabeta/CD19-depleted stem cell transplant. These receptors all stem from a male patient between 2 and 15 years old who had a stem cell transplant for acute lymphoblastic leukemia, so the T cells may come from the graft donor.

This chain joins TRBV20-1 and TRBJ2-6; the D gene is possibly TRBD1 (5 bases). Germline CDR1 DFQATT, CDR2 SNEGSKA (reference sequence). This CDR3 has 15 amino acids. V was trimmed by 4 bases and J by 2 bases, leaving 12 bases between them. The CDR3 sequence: CSAISGNAGANVLTF. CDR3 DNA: TGCAGTGCTATCTCAGGGAATGCTGGGGCCAACGTCCTGACTTTC.

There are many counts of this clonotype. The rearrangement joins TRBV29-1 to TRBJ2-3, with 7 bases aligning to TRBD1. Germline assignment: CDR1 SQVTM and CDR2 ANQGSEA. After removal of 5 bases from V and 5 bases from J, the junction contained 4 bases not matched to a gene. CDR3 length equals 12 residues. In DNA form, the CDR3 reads TGCAGCGTTAGGACAGGCCGAGATACGCAGTATTTT. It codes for CSVRTGRDTQYF.

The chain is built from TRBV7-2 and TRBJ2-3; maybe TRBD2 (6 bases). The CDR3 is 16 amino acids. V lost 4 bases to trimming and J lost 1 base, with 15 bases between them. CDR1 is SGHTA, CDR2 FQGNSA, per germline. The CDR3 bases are TGTGCCAGCAGCTCCCGAGCGGGTGCGGGCACAGATACGCAGTATTTT. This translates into CASSSRAGAGTDTQYF.

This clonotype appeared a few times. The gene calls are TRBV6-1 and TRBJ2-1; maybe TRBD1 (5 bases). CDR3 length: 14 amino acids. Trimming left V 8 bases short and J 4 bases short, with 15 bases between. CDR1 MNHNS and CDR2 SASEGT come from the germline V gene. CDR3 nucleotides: TGTGCCAGCGTGGCTGGACAACCATACAATGAGCAGTTCTTC. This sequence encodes CASVAGQPYNEQFF.

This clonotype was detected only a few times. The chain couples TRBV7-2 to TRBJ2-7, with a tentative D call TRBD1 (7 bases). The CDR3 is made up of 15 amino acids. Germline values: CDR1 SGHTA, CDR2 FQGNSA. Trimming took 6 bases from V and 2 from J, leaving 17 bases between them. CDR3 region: CASRQQGGSPYEQYF. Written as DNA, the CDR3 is TGTGCCAGCAGACAGCAGGGGGGCAGTCCCTACGAGCAGTACTTC.

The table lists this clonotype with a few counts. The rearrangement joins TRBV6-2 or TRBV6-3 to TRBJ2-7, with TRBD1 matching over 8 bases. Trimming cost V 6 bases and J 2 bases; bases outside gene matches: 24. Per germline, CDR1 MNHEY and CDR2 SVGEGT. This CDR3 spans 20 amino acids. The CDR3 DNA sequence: TGTGCCAGCAGGGGTACGGTCGCGGGACAGGCCCTTATGAATCCCTACGAGCAGTACTTC. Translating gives CASRGTVAGQALMNPYEQYF.

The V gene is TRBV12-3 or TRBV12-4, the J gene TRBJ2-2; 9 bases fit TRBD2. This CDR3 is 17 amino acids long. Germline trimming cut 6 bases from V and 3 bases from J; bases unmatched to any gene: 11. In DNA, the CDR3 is TGTGCCAGCAGCCCGGGTAGCGGGAGTAGGGACACCGGGGAGCTGTTTTTT. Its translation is CASSPGSGSRDTGELFF.

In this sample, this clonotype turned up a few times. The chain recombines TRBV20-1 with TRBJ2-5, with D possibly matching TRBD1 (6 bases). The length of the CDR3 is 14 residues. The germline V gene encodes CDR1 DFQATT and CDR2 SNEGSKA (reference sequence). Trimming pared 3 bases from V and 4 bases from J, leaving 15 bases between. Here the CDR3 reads CSASSRGVLETQYF. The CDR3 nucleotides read TGCAGTGCTAGTAGCAGGGGAGTTTTAGAGACCCAGTACTTC.

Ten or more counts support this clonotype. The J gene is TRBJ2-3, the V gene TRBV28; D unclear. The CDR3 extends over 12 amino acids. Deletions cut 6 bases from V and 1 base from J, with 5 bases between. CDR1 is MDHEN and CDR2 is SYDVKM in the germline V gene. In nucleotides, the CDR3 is TGTGCCAGCAGATGGGGCACAGATACGCAGTATTTT. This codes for CASRWGTDTQYF.

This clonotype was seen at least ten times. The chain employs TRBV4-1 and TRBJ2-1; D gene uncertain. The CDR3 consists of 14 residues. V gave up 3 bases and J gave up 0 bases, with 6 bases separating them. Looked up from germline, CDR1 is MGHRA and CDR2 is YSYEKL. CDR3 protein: CASSQQSSYNEQFF. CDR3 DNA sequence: TGCGCCAGCAGCCAGCAAAGCTCCTACAATGAGCAGTTCTTC.